The 2 T cell receptor beta chains given below trace back to one sample, sequenced in a study of PD-L1 blockade in urothelial cancer. Data came from immunoSEQ multiplex PCR; TCRdb stores just in-frame clones and leaves some out. The sample shows under 70,000 clones, 70% to 90% of them seen only once. The time point here: pretreatment peripheral blood. Source: PBMCs, taken around atezolizumab (anti-PD-L1) treatment. All receptors derive from a man aged 65-85 years with urothelial cancer.

The chain couples TRBV2 to TRBJ1-5; no reliable D call. This CDR3 is built from 13 residues. Germline V gene data show CDR1 as SNHLY and CDR2 as FYNNEI. The V gene lost 6 bases and the J gene lost 1 base, with 7 bases spanning the gap. The CDR3 is CASRVESNQPQHF. DNA for the CDR3: TGTGCCAGCAGGGTGGAGAGCAATCAGCCCCAGCATTTT. Full variable domain (outside the CDR3, taken from reference TRBV2 and TRBJ1-5): EPEVTQTPSHQVTQMGQEVILRCVPISNHLYFYWYRQILGQKVEFLVSFYNNEISEKSEIFDDQFSVERPDGSNFTLKIRSTKLEDSAMYFCASRVESNQPQHFGDGTRLSIL.

The chain uses TRBV6-6 and TRBJ1-4; maybe TRBD1 (5 bases). The CDR3 has 15 amino acids. V lost 3 bases to trimming and J lost 8 bases, with 16 bases between them. Germline V gives CDR1 MNHNY, CDR2 SVGAGI (reference sequence). CDR3 DNA: TGTGCCAGCAGTTATGCTTCAGGGTTAGGCGAAAAACTGTTTTTT. Its protein product is CASSYASGLGEKLFF.